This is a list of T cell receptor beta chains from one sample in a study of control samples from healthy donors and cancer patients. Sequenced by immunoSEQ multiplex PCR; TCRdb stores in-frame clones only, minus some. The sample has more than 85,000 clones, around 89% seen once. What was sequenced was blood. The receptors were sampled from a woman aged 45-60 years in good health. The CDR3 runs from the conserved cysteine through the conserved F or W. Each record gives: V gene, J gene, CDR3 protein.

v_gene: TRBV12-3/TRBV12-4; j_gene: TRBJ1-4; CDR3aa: CASSFGNLEKLFF
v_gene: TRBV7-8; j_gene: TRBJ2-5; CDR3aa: CASSLVRERETQYF
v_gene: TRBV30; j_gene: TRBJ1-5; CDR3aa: CAWSVSMNNQPQHF
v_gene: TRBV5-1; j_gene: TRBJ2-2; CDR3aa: CASSRQGTGELFF
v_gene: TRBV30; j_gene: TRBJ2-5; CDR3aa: CAWSVSVGQETQYF
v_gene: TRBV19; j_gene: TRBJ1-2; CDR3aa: CASSIETSHYGYTF
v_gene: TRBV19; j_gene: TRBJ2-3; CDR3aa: CASTGTGGPDTQYF
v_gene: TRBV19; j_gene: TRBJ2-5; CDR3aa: CASSRSKPGQGYGETQYF
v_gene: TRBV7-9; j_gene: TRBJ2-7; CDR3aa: CASSYYGTDSYEQYF
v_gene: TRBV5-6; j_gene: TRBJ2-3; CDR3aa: CASSYGLAGDTQYF
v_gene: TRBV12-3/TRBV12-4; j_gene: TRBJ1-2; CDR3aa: CASSSPRPYGYTF
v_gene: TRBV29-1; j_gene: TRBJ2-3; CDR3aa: CSVTGLSTDTQYF
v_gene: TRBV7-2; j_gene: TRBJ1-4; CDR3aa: CASKRAGNEKLFF
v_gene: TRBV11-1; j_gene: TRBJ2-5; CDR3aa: CASSLGQKRTQYF
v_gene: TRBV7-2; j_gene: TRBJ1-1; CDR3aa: CASSVDGRNTEAFF
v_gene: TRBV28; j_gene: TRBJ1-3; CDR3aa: CASILREGTGNTIYF
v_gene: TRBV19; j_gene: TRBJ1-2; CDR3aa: CASNGQLNYGYTF
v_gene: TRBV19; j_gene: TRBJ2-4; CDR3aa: CASTSARTKNIQYF
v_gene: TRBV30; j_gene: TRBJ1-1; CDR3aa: CAWSPQPPRTEAFF
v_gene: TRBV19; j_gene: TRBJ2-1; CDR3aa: CASTSTSGYFKQFF
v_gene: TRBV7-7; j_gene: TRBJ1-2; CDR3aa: CASSRLGGSGYTF
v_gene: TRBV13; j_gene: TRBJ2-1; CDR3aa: CASSLVLREDGEQFF
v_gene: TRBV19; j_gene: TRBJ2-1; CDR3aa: CASSMGVVGTQFF
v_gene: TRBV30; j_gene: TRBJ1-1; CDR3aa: CAWSVQGATEAFF
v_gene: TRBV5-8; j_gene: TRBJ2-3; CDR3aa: CASSLDLAVDTQYF
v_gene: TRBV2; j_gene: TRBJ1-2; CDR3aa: CASWGVRGPPYGYTF
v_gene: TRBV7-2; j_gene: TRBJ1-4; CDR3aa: CASSLGGSATNEKLFF
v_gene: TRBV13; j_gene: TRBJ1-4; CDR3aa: CASSRRGATNEKLFF
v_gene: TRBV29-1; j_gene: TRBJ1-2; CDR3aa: CSVERRRRGQGQYGYTF
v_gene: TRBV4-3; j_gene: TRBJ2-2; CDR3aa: CASSQFSATGELFF
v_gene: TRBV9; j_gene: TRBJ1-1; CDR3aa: CASSVTGTGNTEAFF
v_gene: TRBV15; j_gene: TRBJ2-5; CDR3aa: CATSTPGTGIYQETQYF
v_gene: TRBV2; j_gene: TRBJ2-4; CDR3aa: CASSERTGHLAKNIQYF
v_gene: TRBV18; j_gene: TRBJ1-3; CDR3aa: CASSPVREISGNTIYF
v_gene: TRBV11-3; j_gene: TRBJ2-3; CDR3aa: CASSRGGATDTQYF
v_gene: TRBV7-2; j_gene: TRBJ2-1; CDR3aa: CASSVNGAVLYNEQFF
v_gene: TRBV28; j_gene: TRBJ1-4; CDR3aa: CASSLGGAQMREKLFF
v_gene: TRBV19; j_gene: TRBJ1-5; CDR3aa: CASSARDRAIQDQPQHF